Detailed here is one TCR beta chain. Antigen: not known. This record comes from a study of T cells after yellow fever vaccination. General study points: Of the clonotypes, a small share occurred in both CD4 and CD8 compartments. Though it reached lower strength, the secondary response hit its peak faster, day 5 versus 15. Contamination by abundant bulk-population clonotypes could be present in FACS-sorted repertoires.

TCR cDNA was made by 5'RACE template switching, adding a universal primer site and UMIs. TCRdb independently ran MiXCR on the 5' RACE reads; one entry per CDR3 protein. Here the sample spans 100,000 to 150,000 distinct CDR3 sequences, around 7.4% being singletons. From germline, CDR1 is LGHDT and CDR2 YNNKEL (reference sequence). V was cut by 3 bases and J by 7 bases, with 16 bases left in between. CDR3 length equals 16 residues. This chain uses TRBV3-1 with TRBJ1-6, with D possibly being TRBD1 (6 bases). The TCR originated in a man aged 18 to 35 who received the YFV17D yellow fever vaccine. The sequenced sample was CD4+ T cells sorted from PBMCs, obtained less than 11 days after the first yellow fever vaccination. The CDR3 DNA follows: TGTGCCAGCAGCCAGGGACACGCGGGATTCAATTCACCCCTCCACTTT. Its protein is CASSQGHAGFNSPLHF.